This T cell receptor beta chain is from a study of T cell repertoires in cytomegalovirus infection. Study-wide context: Matching HLA type and CMV infection were both indicated by public TCR beta signatures. Broader study findings: The study identified carriers of CMV plus the relevant HLA from cumulative public TCR beta family frequency. It was HLA-C-restricted CMV-specific TCR beta clonotypes that dominated the response ex vivo.

Points on this clonotype: Its antigen is unidentified.

Each CDR3 protein gets one entry after TCRdb re-called the reads with MiXCR. The sample contains about 300,000 distinct CDR3 sequences, around 9.6% of which appear only once. The germline V and J ends were trimmed by 6 bases and 2 bases, with 8 bases remaining between them. The CDR3 spans 13 residues. CDR1 is MDHEN and CDR2 is SYDVKM in the germline V gene. The gene calls are TRBV28 and TRBJ2-1; D call uncertain. This receptor was identified in a human donor in good health (CMV status not recorded). Some clones in this sample may be carry-over from other donors' samples. Material: PBMCs. CDR3 DNA: TGTGCCAGCAGCCAAGCTCCCTACAATGAGCAGTTCTTC. Protein: CASSQAPYNEQFF.